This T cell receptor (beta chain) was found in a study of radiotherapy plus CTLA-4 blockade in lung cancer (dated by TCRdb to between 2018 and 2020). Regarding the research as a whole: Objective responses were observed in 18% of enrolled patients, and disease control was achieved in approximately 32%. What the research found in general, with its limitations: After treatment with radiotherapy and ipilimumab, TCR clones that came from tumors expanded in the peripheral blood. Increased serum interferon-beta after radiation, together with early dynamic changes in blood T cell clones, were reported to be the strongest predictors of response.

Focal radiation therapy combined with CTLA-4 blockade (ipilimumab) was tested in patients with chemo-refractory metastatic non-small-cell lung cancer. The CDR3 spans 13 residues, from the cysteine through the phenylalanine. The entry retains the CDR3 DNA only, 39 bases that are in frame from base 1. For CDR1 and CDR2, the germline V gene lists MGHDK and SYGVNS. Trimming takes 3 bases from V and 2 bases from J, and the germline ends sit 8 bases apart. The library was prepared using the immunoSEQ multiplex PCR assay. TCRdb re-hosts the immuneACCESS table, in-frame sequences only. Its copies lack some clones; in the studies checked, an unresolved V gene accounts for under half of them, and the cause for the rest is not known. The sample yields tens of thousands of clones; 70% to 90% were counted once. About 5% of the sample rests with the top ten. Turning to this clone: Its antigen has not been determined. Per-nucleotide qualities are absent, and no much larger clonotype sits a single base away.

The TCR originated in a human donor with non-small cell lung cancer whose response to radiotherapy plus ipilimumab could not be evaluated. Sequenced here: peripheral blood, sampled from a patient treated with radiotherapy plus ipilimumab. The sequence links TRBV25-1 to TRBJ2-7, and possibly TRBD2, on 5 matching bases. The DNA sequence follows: TGTGCCAGCAGTGACCTCGGGACCTACGAGCAGTACTTC. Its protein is CASSDLGTYEQYF.